This T cell receptor beta chain was profiled in a study of blood T cell repertoires in COVID-19. Study-wide context: Material from acute and convalescent COVID-19 was sourced from the United States, Italy and Spain. The cDNA or gDNA used as material had been derived from T cells, B-cell-depleted T cells, or PBMCs.

As processed by the authors: For nucleated cells, counts were estimated from reference gene primer amplification. Libraries were prepared by immunoSEQ multiplex PCR; TCRdb keeps only in-frame clonotypes and omits some of them. V and J calls and clone size are given by that table; D and trimming were obtained from the DNA. The table records approximately 170,000 clones, around nine tenths of them present only once. This CDR3 is 14 amino acids long. The V gene lost 6 bases and the J gene lost 3 bases, with 15 bases spanning the gap. Germline assignment: CDR1 SNHLY and CDR2 FYNNEI. The chain uses TRBV2 and TRBJ2-7, with TRBD2 as a possible D gene (6 bases). This sequence was found in a man aged 18 to 29 with active or convalescent COVID-19. The sequenced sample was peripheral blood. This chain's CDR3 is CASSREVTNYEQYF. The DNA of the CDR3 is TGTGCCAGCAGCAGGGAGGTAACCAACTACGAGCAGTACTTC.